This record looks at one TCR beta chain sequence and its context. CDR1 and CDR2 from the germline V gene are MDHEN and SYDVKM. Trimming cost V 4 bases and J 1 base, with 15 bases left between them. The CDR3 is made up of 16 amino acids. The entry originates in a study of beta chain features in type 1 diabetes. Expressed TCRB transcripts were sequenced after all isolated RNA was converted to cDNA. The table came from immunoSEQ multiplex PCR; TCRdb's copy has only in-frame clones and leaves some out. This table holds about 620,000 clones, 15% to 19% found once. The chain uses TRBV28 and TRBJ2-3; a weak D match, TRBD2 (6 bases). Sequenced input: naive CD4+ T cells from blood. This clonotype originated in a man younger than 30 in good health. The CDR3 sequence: CASSSDTGEGTDTQYF. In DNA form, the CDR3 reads TGTGCCAGCAGTTCGGATACGGGGGAGGGCACAGATACGCAGTATTTT.